The clone carrying this T cell receptor beta chain was recorded once. The V end lost 4 bases, the J end lost 2 bases, and 24 bases lay between the germline ends. CDR3 length equals 18 residues. Germline CDR1 and CDR2: MNHEY and SMNVEV (reference sequence). This record belongs to a study of long-term antiretroviral therapy in people with HIV. immunoSEQ v3.0 was run at survey level. TCRdb's copy holds only in-frame clones and misses some; the assay was immunoSEQ multiplex PCR. The table shows approximately 26,000 clones, with roughly 84% occurring only once. The sequence came from a man younger than 35 with HIV. This chain uses TRBV27 with TRBJ2-7, with a possible D match to TRBD2 (10 bases). Sample: unsorted PBMCs, taken 0.4 years after starting antiretroviral therapy. The CDR3, as DNA: TGTGCCAGCAGTTACAGGGGGCTCGGAACTAGCGGGGCCTACGAGCAGTACTTC. Its translation: CASSYRGLGTSGAYEQYF.